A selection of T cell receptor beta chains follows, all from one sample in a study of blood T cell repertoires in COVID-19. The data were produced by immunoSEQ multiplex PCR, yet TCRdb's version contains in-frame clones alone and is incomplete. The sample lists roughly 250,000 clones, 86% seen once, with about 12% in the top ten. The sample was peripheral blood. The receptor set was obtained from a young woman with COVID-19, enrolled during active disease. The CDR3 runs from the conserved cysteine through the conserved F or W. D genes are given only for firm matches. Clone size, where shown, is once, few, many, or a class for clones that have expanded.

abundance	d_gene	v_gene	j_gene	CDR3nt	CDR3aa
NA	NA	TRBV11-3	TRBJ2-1	TGTGCCAGCAGCTTAGATAGGAGGGAGCAGTTCTTC	CASSLDRREQFF
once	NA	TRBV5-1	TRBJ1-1	TGCGCCAGCAGCCTTGACCGGGTCATGAACACTGAAGCTTTCTTT	CASSLDRVMNTEAFF
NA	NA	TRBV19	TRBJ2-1	TGTGCCAGTAGCCCGGGACATATCAATGAGCAGTTCTTC	CASSPGHINEQFF
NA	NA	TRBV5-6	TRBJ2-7	TGTGCCAGCAGCTTCCGGGGGGCAGCCTACGAGCAGTACTTC	CASSFRGAAYEQYF
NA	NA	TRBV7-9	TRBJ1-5	TGTGCCAGCCAGGGAGGCTTCAATCAGCCCCAGCATTTT	CASQGGFNQPQHF
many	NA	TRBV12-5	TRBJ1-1	TGTGCTAGTGGTGGAGGGACTTACACTGAAGCTTTCTTT	CASGGGTYTEAFF
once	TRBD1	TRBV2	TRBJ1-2	TGTGCCAGCAGTCGACAGGGATCCTATGGCTACACCTTC	CASSRQGSYGYTF
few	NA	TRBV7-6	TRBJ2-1	TGTGCCAGCAGCAATTCCCAGACCTTGGGGGCTGGCGAGCAGTTCTTC	CASSNSQTLGAGEQFF
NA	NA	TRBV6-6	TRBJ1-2	TGTGCCAGCAGTGAGCCGGGATGGTCTAACTATGGCTACACCTTC	CASSEPGWSNYGYTF
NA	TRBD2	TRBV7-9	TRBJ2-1	TGTGCCAGCAGCTCAACGGGACTAGCGGGAAAGGGATTGAATGAGCAGTTCTTC	CASSSTGLAGKGLNEQFF
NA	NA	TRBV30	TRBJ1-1	TGTGCCTGGAGTGTAGCGGCTGAAGCTTTCTTT	CAWSVAAEAFF
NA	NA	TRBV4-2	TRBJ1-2	TGTGCCAGCAGCCAAGATTTAGGAGACAGGAAGGGCTACACCTTC	CASSQDLGDRKGYTF
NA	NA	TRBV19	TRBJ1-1	TGTGCCAGTAGTACTACGATGAACACTGAAGCTTTCTTT	CASSTTMNTEAFF
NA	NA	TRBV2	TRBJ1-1	TGTGCCAGCAGTCAGGGATTTATGGAGACTGAAGCTTTCTTT	CASSQGFMETEAFF
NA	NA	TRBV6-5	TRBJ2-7	TGTGCCAGCAGTAGGAGCCAGGGGATCTCCTACGAGCAGTACTTC	CASSRSQGISYEQYF
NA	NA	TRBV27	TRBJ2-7	TGTGCCAGCGGACAAGGGGGGGGGATTGGGGAGCAGTACTTC	CASGQGGGIGEQYF
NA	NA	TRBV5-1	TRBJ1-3	TGCGCCAGCAGCCTCGGGGGGGCCTGGTTCTCTGGAAACACCATATATTTT	CASSLGGAWFSGNTIYF
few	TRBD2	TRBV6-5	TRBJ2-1	TGTGCCAGCAGTTACCTAGCGGAGCTCAATGAGCAGTTCTTC	CASSYLAELNEQFF
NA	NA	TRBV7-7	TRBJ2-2	TGTGCCAGCAGCCGGGGGGCAGCTCCATTATACAACGGGGAGCTGTTTTTT	CASSRGAAPLYNGELFF
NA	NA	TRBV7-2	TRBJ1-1	TGTGCCAGCAGCTGGGGGGGGAACACTGAAGCTTTCTTT	CASSWGGNTEAFF
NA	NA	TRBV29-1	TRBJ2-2	TGCAGCGTTGGCGCACGCTTCACCGGGGAGCTGTTTTTT	CSVGARFTGELFF
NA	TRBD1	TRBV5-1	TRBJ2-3	TGCGCCAGCAGCTTGCAAGGGGGCGAGAGCACAGATACGCAGTATTTT	CASSLQGGESTDTQYF
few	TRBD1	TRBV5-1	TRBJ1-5	TGCGCCAGCAGCCCAGGGACAGGGATGTATCAGCCCCAGCATTTT	CASSPGTGMYQPQHF
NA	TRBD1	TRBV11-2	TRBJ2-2	TGTGCCAGCAGCTTATCCGGGACAGGGGCCACCGGGGAGCTGTTTTTT	CASSLSGTGATGELFF
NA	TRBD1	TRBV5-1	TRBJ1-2	TGCGCCAGCAGCTTGCTGCAGGGGGAAAACTATGGCTACACCTTC	CASSLLQGENYGYTF
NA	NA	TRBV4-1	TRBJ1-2	TGCGCCAGCAGCCAAGATGGGGAGGGGGGGCGGTATGGCTACACCTTC	CASSQDGEGGRYGYTF
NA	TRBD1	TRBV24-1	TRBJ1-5	TGTGCCACCAGTGATTCTTTCAGGGGGCTTCAGCCCCAGCATTTT	CATSDSFRGLQPQHF
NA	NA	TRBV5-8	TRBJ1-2	TGTGCCAGCCACGGAGGCCGATTCGAGGGTTGGGGCTACACCTTC	CASHGGRFEGWGYTF
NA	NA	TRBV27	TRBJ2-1	TGTGCCAGCAGTTTATTTGCGAGGCTCCGCTCCTACAATGAGCAGTTCTTC	CASSLFARLRSYNEQFF
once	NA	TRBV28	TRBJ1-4	TGTGCCAGCAGTTTCGGCGGGGGATACGGGGAAAAACTGTTTTTT	CASSFGGGYGEKLFF
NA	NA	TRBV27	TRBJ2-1	TGTGCCAGCAGTTTGTCTATTTACAATGAGCAGTTCTTC	CASSLSIYNEQFF
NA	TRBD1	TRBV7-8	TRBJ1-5	TGTGCCAGCAGCTCCGGGACAGAATATGGTCAGCCCCAGCATTTT	CASSSGTEYGQPQHF
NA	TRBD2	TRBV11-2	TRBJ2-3	TGTGCCAGCAGCGGGCGGAGCGGACTAGCGGGGCCAGATACGCAGTATTTT	CASSGRSGLAGPDTQYF
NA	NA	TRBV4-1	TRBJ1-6	TGCGCCAGCAGCCAACCTTCCCGAGATTATAATTCACCCCTCCACTTT	CASSQPSRDYNSPLHF
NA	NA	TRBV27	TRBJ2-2	TGTGCCAGCAGTCTCTTTCCCGGGGAGCTGTTTTTT	CASSLFPGELFF
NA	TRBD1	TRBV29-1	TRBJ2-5	TGCAGCGCTTCGGGACAGGGGGAAAGGCTTGGGGAGACCCAGTACTTC	CSASGQGERLGETQYF
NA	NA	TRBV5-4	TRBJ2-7	TGTGCCAGCACCAGAACAGGGGAGGCCTACGAGCAGTACTTC	CASTRTGEAYEQYF
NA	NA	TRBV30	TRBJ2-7	TGTGCCTGGGACCTCGAGGGATCCTACGAGCAGTACTTC	CAWDLEGSYEQYF
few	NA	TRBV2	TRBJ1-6	TGTGCCACCCACCGGGACTATAATTCACCCCTCCACTTT	CATHRDYNSPLHF
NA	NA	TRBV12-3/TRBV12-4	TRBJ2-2	TGTGCCAGTTCTTCCGCCGACTCCGGGGAGCTGTTTTTT	CASSSADSGELFF
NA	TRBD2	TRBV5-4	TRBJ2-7	TGTGCCAGCAGCTTGGAACAGTCATGGGGGGGTTCCTACGAGCAGTACTTC	CASSLEQSWGGSYEQYF
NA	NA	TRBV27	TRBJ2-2	TGTGCCAGCCATGGCCTCCCCGGGGGGGAGCTGTTTTTT	CASHGLPGGELFF
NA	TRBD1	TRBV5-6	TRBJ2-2	TGTGCCAGCCTACTGTGGGGCCCCGGGACAGTGGGCACCGGGGAGCTGTTTTTT	CASLLWGPGTVGTGELFF
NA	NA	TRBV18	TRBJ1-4	TGTGCCAGCTCACAGGGGATGGATGAAAAACTGTTTTTT	CASSQGMDEKLFF
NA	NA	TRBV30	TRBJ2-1	TGTGCCTCCCAATTCACCCGGCAGGGCGGCAATGAGCAGTTCTTC	CASQFTRQGGNEQFF
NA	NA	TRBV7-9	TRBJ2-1	TGTGCCAGCAGCTCCCGGCGGAACTCCTACAATGAGCAGTTCTTC	CASSSRRNSYNEQFF
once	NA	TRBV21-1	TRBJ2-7	TGTGCCAGCAGCAAAGAAATCCGGCGGGACAGGGCGCCCTACGAGCAGTACTTC	CASSKEIRRDRAPYEQYF
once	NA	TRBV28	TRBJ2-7	TGTGCCAGCGGCGTTGGGCCCCTAGGTAACCCCGGGGATTACGAGCAGTACTTC	CASGVGPLGNPGDYEQYF
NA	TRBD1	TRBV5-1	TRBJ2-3	TGCGCCAGCAGCTTGGGAGGGGGCGGAGCAGATACGCAGTATTTT	CASSLGGGGADTQYF
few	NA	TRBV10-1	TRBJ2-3	TGCGCCAGCAGTGGACTAGTCACAGATACGCAGTATTTT	CASSGLVTDTQYF
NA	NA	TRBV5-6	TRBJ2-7	TGTGCCAGCAGCTTGACGGGGTCTACCTACGAGCAGTACTTC	CASSLTGSTYEQYF